Presented here are 20 T cell receptor beta chains from one specimen sequenced in a study of T cell repertoires in cytomegalovirus infection. MiXCR was run by TCRdb on the reads, yielding one entry per CDR3 protein. The table lists about 300,000 distinct CDR3 sequences, about 9.2% of them singletons. Sequenced material: PBMCs. The origin of the receptors is a human donor in good health (CMV status not recorded). Some clones in this sample may be carry-over from other donors' samples.

This clonotype was observed many times. The chain joins TRBV6-1 to TRBJ2-3; TRBD2 matches at 9 bases. Unmatched junction bases numbered 6, after V lost 5 bases and J lost 0 bases. The CDR3 runs 16 residues. Germline V lookup: CDR1 MNHNS, CDR2 SASEGT. This chain's CDR3 is CASSPGTSRSTDTQYF. CDR3 bases: TGTGCCAGCAGTCCCGGGACTAGCCGTAGCACAGATACGCAGTATTTT.

The chain is built from TRBV15 and TRBJ1-2, with TRBD1 matching 7 bases. The CDR3 has 15 amino acids. Germline CDR1 LNHNV, CDR2 YYDKDF (reference sequence). Trimming at V came to 8 bases and at J to 8 bases, leaving 17 bases not matched to a gene. This CDR3 is CATAPQGGSTRGYTF. CDR3 DNA: TGTGCCACCGCCCCCCAGGGGGGGTCTACGAGGGGCTACACCTTC.

The chain combines TRBV7-2 with TRBJ2-1; 14 nucleotides agree with TRBD2. The CDR3 has 15 amino acids. The V gene end was trimmed by 5 bases and the J gene end by 9 bases; junction bases not matched to a gene: 6. Germline CDR1 reads SGHTA; CDR2 reads FQGNSA. The CDR3 here is CASSGTSGGLGEQFF. The CDR3 bases are TGTGCCAGCAGCGGGACTAGCGGGGGATTGGGTGAGCAGTTCTTC.

The rearrangement joins TRBV29-1 to TRBJ1-1; D gene uncertain. The V end was cut by 2 bases, the J end by 1 base, with 8 bases between. The germline V gene has CDR1 SQVTM and CDR2 ANQGSEA. The CDR3 is 13 residues long. The CDR3 protein is CSVESGANTEAFF. The CDR3 nucleotides are TGCAGCGTTGAATCCGGAGCGAACACTGAAGCTTTCTTT.

This clonotype was seen at least ten times. The chain joins TRBV2 to TRBJ2-7; possible D gene TRBD2, 5 bases. The germline V gene has CDR1 SNHLY and CDR2 FYNNEI. The CDR3 has 17 residues. Deletions cut 2 bases from V and 2 bases from J, with 19 bases between. Here the CDR3 reads CASSEYAQAGVPYEQYF. The CDR3 nucleotides read TGTGCCAGCAGTGAATACGCCCAGGCGGGTGTCCCCTACGAGCAGTACTTC.

The chain carries TRBV15 and TRBJ1-5; possible D gene TRBD1, 5 bases. The germline V gene encodes CDR1 LNHNV and CDR2 YYDKDF (reference sequence). The CDR3 sequence is 20 residues long. With 0 bases removed from V and 0 bases from J, the gap between germline ends came to 21 bases. This chain's CDR3 is CATSRDLPGTDIDSNQPQHF. In DNA, the CDR3 is TGTGCCACCAGCAGAGACCTCCCCGGGACCGATATCGATAGCAATCAGCCCCAGCATTTT.

This clonotype was recorded many times. The chain has TRBV6-2 or TRBV6-3 and TRBJ2-2; 9 nucleotides agree with TRBD1. This CDR3 is 15 amino acids long. The V and J ends lost 5 bases and 4 bases, in that order; junction bases with no gene match: 5. Germline V gives CDR1 MNHEY, CDR2 SVGEGT. Written as DNA, the CDR3 is TGTGCCAGCAGTACGGGGGACAGGGCCACCGGGGAGCTGTTTTTT. It yields the protein CASSTGDRATGELFF.

The chain has TRBV20-1 and TRBJ2-5; D gene uncertain. Between the trimmed V and J ends, which lost 4 bases and 4 bases, there was a span of 10 bases. CDR3 length: 12 residues. Germline loops: CDR1 DFQATT, CDR2 SNEGSKA (reference sequence). CDR3 nucleotides: TGCAGTGCTAACCCCTGGGGAGAGACCCAGTACTTC. Protein: CSANPWGETQYF.

This clonotype has a single count. A read error is possible here, since a much larger clone lies one base away. The chain carries TRBV24-1 and TRBJ2-3; no reliable D call. V was trimmed by 4 bases and J by 6 bases, leaving 13 bases between them. The length of the CDR3 is 14 residues. In germline, CDR1 is KGHDR, CDR2 SFDVKD. CDR3 region: CATSESTSTDTQYF. Written as DNA, the CDR3 is TGTGCCACCAGTGAGTCTACATCGACGGATACGCAGTATTTT.

In this sample, this clonotype turned up many times. The chain has TRBV6-2 or TRBV6-3 and TRBJ1-5, with a possible D match to TRBD1 (6 bases). Trimming cost V 8 bases and J 3 bases, with 8 bases left between them. Germline CDR1 is MNHEY and CDR2 is SVGEGT. This CDR3 is 12 amino acids long. CDR3 protein: CASRGANQPQHF. The CDR3 nucleotides read TGTGCCAGCCGGGGGGCCAATCAGCCCCAGCATTTT.

This clonotype has just a few counts. V usage is TRBV29-1 and J usage is TRBJ2-7, with D maybe TRBD1 (5 bases). V lost 4 bases to trimming and J lost 0 bases, with 10 bases between them. The V gene's germline CDR1 is SQVTM and CDR2 ANQGSEA. The CDR3 runs 13 residues. CDR3 in DNA: TGCAGCGTTGGGGGCCAATACTCCTACGAGCAGTACTTC. This gives the protein CSVGGQYSYEQYF.

In its sample, this clonotype was seen many times. The genes are TRBV12-3 or TRBV12-4 and TRBJ2-3; 9 bases map to TRBD1. V shed 6 bases, J shed 6 bases, and the junction held 19 bases outside the gene matches. CDR3 length: 18 amino acids. The CDR3 bases are TGTGCCAGCAGCCGATCGACAGGGGGGGGGTTAGCGAGGGATACGCAGTATTTT. The encoded protein is CASSRSTGGGLARDTQYF.

This clonotype showed up many times. The chain couples TRBV7-2 to TRBJ2-5; possibly TRBD1 for D (6 bases). Germline V gene lookup returns CDR1 SGHTA and CDR2 FQGNSA. The ends were cut back, 1 base at V and 7 bases at J, with 10 bases in the middle. CDR3 length equals 13 residues. DNA of the CDR3: TGTGCCAGCAGCTTAGAATTAGGGGGGACCCAGTACTTC. This gives the protein CASSLELGGTQYF.

Ten or more counts support this clonotype. The V and J genes are TRBV5-6 and TRBJ2-2, with unresolved D. The V and J ends lost 0 bases and 6 bases respectively, with 15 bases between them. The CDR3 consists of 16 residues. The germline V gene encodes CDR1 SGHDT and CDR2 YYEEEE. In DNA, the CDR3 is TGTGCCAGCAGCTTGGCGGCTTTCCCGCCCGCCGGGGAGCTGTTTTTT. Its protein product is CASSLAAFPPAGELFF.

As concerns this clonotype: This may arise from a read error, as a much more abundant clone is one base away. The chain combines TRBV5-1 with TRBJ1-1; D gene ambiguous. Looked up from germline, CDR1 is SGHRS and CDR2 is YFSETQ. The CDR3 is 14 amino acids. The CDR3, as DNA: TGCGCCAGCAGCTTGAGCAACATGAACACTAAAGCTTTCTTT. Translated, it gives CASSLSNMNTKAFF.

This clonotype was recorded a few times. The chain couples TRBV20-1 to TRBJ2-7; 9 bases line up with TRBD1. Germline loops: CDR1 DFQATT, CDR2 SNEGSKA (reference sequence). This CDR3 region has 16 residues. The J segment lost 3 bases and the V segment lost 0 bases, leaving 9 bases of the junction unmatched. The CDR3 protein is CSARDTYRGHDYEQYF. Here the CDR3 DNA reads TGCAGTGCTAGAGATACCTACAGGGGGCATGACTACGAGCAGTACTTC.

V and J are TRBV29-1 and TRBJ2-5; D is unclear. This CDR3 spans 11 amino acids. V was cut by 2 bases and J by 1 base, with 2 bases left in between. Germline values: CDR1 SQVTM, CDR2 ANQGSEA. As DNA, the CDR3 is TGCAGCGTTGAACCCCAAGAGACCCAGTACTTC. Its protein product is CSVEPQETQYF. The full variable domain, with the rest looked up from reference TRBV29-1 and TRBJ2-5, is SAVISQKPSRDICQRGTSLTIQCQVDSQVTMMFWYRQQPGQSLTLIATANQGSEATYESGFVIDKFPISRPNLTFSTLTVSNMSPEDSSIYLCSVEPQETQYFGPGTRLLVL.

V is TRBV29-1 and J is TRBJ2-5, with 8 bases fitting TRBD1. CDR1 SQVTM and CDR2 ANQGSEA come from the germline V gene. This CDR3 spans 18 amino acids. Trimming took 7 bases from V and 4 from J; bases not matched to a gene: 23. The CDR3 sequence is CSGANTGTGRETGETQYF. For the CDR3, the DNA is TGCAGCGGCGCGAACACCGGGACAGGTCGGGAGACCGGAGAGACCCAGTACTTC.

This clonotype was observed many times. This chain links TRBV29-1 with TRBJ2-1; D unresolved. Trimming shortened V by 1 base and J by 11 bases, and 15 bases separated the two germline ends. CDR1 is SQVTM and CDR2 is ANQGSEA in the germline V gene. This CDR3 contains 13 residues. The CDR3 reads CSVEGPTSLKQFF. In DNA form, the CDR3 reads TGCAGCGTTGAAGGGCCGACCAGCCTAAAGCAGTTCTTC.

This clonotype showed up many times. This chain connects TRBV7-3 to TRBJ2-5, with unresolved D. The CDR3 runs 15 residues. The germline V gene encodes CDR1 SGHTA and CDR2 FQGTGA. V was cut by 2 bases and J by 2 bases, with 12 bases left in between. CDR3 residues: CASSLEWGTQETQYF. As DNA, the CDR3 is TGTGCCAGCAGCTTAGAGTGGGGAACACAAGAGACCCAGTACTTC.